These T cell receptor beta chains were read from a single sample in a study of patients and donors after allogeneic stem cell transplantation. TCRdb fed the RT-PCR reads into MiXCR, producing one record per CDR3 protein. This sample has about a million distinct CDR3 sequences, with roughly 18% found just once. Sample: blood, either unsorted or a sorted T cell fraction (not recorded which). The receptors stem from a human donor who was either an allogeneic HSCT recipient or a stem cell or donor lymphocyte infusion donor (not recorded which). It is not recorded whose cells these are; they may come from a transplant donor. Each CDR3 is given with its conserved first and last residue. Fields, in order: clone size, D gene, J gene, V gene, CDR3 DNA, CDR3 protein. A D gene is named only where the DNA matches it firmly. Some rows have no size entry. The others give once, few or many, or a class for an expanded clone.

abundance: -
d_gene: -
j_gene: TRBJ2-7
v_gene: TRBV28
CDR3nt: TGTGCCAGCAGTTCGAGGGGGGGGCCCAGATACTACGAGCAGTACTTC
CDR3aa: CASSSRGGPRYYEQYF

abundance: -
d_gene: TRBD2
j_gene: TRBJ2-1
v_gene: TRBV20-1
CDR3nt: TGCAGTGCTAGACCTCCGGGACTAGGGTACAATGAGCAGTTCTTC
CDR3aa: CSARPPGLGYNEQFF

abundance: few
d_gene: -
j_gene: TRBJ1-1
v_gene: TRBV18
CDR3nt: TGTGCCAGCTCATTGCCGGGAGCCCGGACGACTGAAGCTTTCTTT
CDR3aa: CASSLPGARTTEAFF

abundance: -
d_gene: TRBD1
j_gene: TRBJ2-7
v_gene: TRBV18
CDR3nt: TGTGCCAGCTCACGTACCGGGACAGACACCTACGAGCAGTACTTC
CDR3aa: CASSRTGTDTYEQYF

abundance: -
d_gene: -
j_gene: TRBJ2-3
v_gene: TRBV18
CDR3nt: TGTGCCAGCTCAGCTCTTCATGGGACACAAAGCACAGATACGCAGTATTTT
CDR3aa: CASSALHGTQSTDTQYF

abundance: -
d_gene: -
j_gene: TRBJ1-2
v_gene: TRBV7-8
CDR3nt: TGTGCCAGCAGCTTAGAACACGGCCCCACTTCTGAAGGCTACACCTTC
CDR3aa: CASSLEHGPTSEGYTF

abundance: -
d_gene: -
j_gene: TRBJ2-2
v_gene: TRBV27
CDR3nt: TGTGCCAGCAGTTTATATAAGGGGACACTGAACACCGGGGAGCTGTTTTTT
CDR3aa: CASSLYKGTLNTGELFF

abundance: -
d_gene: TRBD1
j_gene: TRBJ1-3
v_gene: TRBV6-1
CDR3nt: TGTGCCAGCAGTAGGGACAGTCGGTCCTCTGGAAACACCATATATTTT
CDR3aa: CASSRDSRSSGNTIYF

abundance: few
d_gene: -
j_gene: TRBJ1-3
v_gene: TRBV6-1
CDR3nt: TGTGCCAGCAGGAGGGGTTTTGGAAACACCATATATTTT
CDR3aa: CASRRGFGNTIYF

abundance: -
d_gene: TRBD1
j_gene: TRBJ1-1
v_gene: TRBV5-1
CDR3nt: TGCGCCAGCAGCTGGCGGGAAACAGGGGAGACCACTGAAGCTTTCTTT
CDR3aa: CASSWRETGETTEAFF

abundance: many
d_gene: TRBD1
j_gene: TRBJ1-1
v_gene: TRBV27
CDR3nt: TGTGCCAGCAAAAGGCAGGGGGTGAACACTGAAGCTTTCTTT
CDR3aa: CASKRQGVNTEAFF

abundance: -
d_gene: TRBD1
j_gene: TRBJ1-1
v_gene: TRBV30
CDR3nt: TGTGCCTGGAGTGGGACAGGGGAAGCTTTCTTT
CDR3aa: CAWSGTGEAFF

abundance: few
d_gene: TRBD2
j_gene: TRBJ2-1
v_gene: TRBV9
CDR3nt: TGTGCCAGCAGACGAGGGACTAGCGGGACAGGGGGTGAGCAGTTCTTC
CDR3aa: CASRRGTSGTGGEQFF

abundance: -
d_gene: -
j_gene: TRBJ2-7
v_gene: TRBV7-6
CDR3nt: TGTGCCAGCAGCACCCCACAGGGCTGGGGCGAGCAGTACTTC
CDR3aa: CASSTPQGWGEQYF

abundance: few
d_gene: -
j_gene: TRBJ1-4
v_gene: TRBV6-5
CDR3nt: TGTGCCAGCAGTTACTTGGGTCTGGATGAAAAACTGTTTTTT
CDR3aa: CASSYLGLDEKLFF

abundance: -
d_gene: -
j_gene: TRBJ2-2
v_gene: TRBV9
CDR3nt: TGTGCCAGCAGCGTAGACGGGCGCGGCACCGGGGAGCTGTTTTTT
CDR3aa: CASSVDGRGTGELFF

abundance: -
d_gene: -
j_gene: TRBJ1-1
v_gene: TRBV19
CDR3nt: TGTGCCAGTAGTATAGTAGTCTCGAACACTGAAGCTTTCTTT
CDR3aa: CASSIVVSNTEAFF